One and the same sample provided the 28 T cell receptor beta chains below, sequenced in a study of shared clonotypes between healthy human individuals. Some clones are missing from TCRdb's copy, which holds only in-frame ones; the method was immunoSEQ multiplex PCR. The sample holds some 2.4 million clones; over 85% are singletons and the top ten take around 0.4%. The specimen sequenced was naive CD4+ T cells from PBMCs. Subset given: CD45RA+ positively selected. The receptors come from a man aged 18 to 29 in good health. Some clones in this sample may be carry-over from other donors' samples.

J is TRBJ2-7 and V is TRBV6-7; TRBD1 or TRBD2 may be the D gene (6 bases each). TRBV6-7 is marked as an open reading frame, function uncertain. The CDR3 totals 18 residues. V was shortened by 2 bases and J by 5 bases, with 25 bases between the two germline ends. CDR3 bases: TGTGCCAGCAGTTACCTCAAACGGGGGCAGGGTATCATGAACGAGCAGTACTTC. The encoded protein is CASSYLKRGQGIMNEQYF.

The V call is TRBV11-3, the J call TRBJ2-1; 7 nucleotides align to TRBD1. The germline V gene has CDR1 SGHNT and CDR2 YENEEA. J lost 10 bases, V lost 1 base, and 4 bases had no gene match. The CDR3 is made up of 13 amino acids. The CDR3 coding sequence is TGTGCCAGCAGCTTAGGACAGGGAAGCGAGCAGTTCTTC. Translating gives CASSLGQGSEQFF. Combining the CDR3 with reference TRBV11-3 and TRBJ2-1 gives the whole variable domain EAGVVQSPRYKIIEKKQPVAFWCNPISGHNTLYWYLQNLGQGPELLIRYENEEAVDDSQLPKDRFSAERLKGVDSTLKIQPAELGDSAVYLCASSLGQGSEQFFGPGTRLTVL.

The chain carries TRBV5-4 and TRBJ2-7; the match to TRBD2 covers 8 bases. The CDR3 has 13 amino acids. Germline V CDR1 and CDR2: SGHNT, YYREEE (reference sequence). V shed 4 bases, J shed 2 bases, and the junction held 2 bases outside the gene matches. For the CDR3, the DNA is TGTGCCAGCAGCGAGGGACTAGCCTACGAGCAGTACTTC. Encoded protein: CASSEGLAYEQYF. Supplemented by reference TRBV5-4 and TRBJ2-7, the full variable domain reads ETGVTQSPTHLIKTRGQQVTLRCSSQSGHNTVSWYQQALGQGPQFIFQYYREEENGRGNFPPRFSGLQFPNYSSELNVNALELDDSALYLCASSEGLAYEQYFGPGTRLTVT.

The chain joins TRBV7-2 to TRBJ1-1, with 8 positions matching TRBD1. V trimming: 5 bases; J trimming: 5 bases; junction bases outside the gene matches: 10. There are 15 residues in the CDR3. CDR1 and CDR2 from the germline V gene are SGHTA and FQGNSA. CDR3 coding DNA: TGTGCCAGCAGCCCAGGCAGGGGGCGCGGGACTGAAGCTTTCTTT. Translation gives CASSPGRGRGTEAFF.

This CDR3 is CASSLLRTGVDEQYF. CDR3 nucleotide sequence: TGTGCCAGCTCACTACTAAGGACAGGGGTCGACGAGCAGTACTTC. This chain connects TRBV18 to TRBJ2-7; 9 bases line up with TRBD1. Germline CDR1 reads KGHSH; CDR2 reads LQKENI. The CDR3 is 15 amino acids. V lost 4 bases and J lost 5; bases outside the gene matches: 9.

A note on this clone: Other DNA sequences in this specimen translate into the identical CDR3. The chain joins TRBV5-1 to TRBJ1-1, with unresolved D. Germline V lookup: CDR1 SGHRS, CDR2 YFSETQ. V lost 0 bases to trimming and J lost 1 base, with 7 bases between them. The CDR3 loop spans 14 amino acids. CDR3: CASSLVVQNTEAFF. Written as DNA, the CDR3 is TGCGCCAGCAGCTTGGTGGTGCAGAACACTGAAGCTTTCTTT.

CDR3: CSVGRRLSTDTQYF. The CDR3, as DNA: TGCAGCGTGGGGCGTCGCTTAAGCACAGATACGCAGTATTTT. V usage is TRBV29-1 and J usage is TRBJ2-3; perhaps TRBD1 as D (5 bases). The CDR3 consists of 14 residues. V was cut by 6 bases and J by 0 bases, with 13 bases left in between. The germline gives CDR1 SQVTM, CDR2 ANQGSEA.

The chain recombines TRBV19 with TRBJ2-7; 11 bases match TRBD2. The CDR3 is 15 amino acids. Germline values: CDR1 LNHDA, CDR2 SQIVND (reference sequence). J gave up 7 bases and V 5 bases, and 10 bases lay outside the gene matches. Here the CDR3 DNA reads TGTGCCAGTAGTCCCTTTCTAGCGGGAGGAGTGGAGCAGTACTTC. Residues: CASSPFLAGGVEQYF.

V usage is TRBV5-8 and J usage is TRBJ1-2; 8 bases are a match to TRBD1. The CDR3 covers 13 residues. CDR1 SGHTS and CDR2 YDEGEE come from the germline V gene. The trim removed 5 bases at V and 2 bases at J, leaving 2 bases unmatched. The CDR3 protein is CASRRTGNYGYTF. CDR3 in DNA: TGTGCCAGCAGGAGGACAGGGAACTATGGCTACACCTTC.

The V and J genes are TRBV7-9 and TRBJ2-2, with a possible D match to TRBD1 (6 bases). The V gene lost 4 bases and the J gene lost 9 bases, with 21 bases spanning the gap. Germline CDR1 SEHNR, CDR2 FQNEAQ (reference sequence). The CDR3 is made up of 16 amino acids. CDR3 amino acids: CASSSHPTGNGWELFF. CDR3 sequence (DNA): TGTGCCAGCAGCTCCCACCCTACAGGGAATGGGTGGGAGCTGTTTTTT.

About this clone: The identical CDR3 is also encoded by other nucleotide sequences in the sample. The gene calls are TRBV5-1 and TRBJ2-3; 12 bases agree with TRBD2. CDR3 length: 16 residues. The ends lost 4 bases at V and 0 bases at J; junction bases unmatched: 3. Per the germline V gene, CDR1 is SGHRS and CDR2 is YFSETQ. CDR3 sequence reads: CASSLGLAGSTDTQYF. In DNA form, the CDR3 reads TGCGCCAGCAGCCTTGGACTAGCGGGGAGCACAGATACGCAGTATTTT.

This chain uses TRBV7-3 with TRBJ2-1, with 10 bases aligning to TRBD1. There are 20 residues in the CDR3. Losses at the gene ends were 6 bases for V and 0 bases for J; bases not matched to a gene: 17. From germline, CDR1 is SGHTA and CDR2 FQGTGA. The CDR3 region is CASSSKAGTGARSSYNEQFF. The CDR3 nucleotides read TGTGCCAGCAGTTCAAAAGCGGGGACAGGGGCCAGGAGCTCCTACAATGAGCAGTTCTTC. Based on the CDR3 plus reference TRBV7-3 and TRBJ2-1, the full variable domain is GAGVSQTPSNKVTEKGKYVELRCDPISGHTALYWYRQSLGQGPEFLIYFQGTGAADDSGLPNDRFFAVRPEGSVSTLKIQRTERGDSAVYLCASSSKAGTGARSSYNEQFFGPGTRLTVL.

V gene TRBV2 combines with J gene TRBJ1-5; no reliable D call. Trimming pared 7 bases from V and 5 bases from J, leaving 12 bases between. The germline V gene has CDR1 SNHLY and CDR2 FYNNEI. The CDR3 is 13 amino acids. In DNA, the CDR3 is TGTGCCAGCACCATGAGGCCTGATCAGCCCCAGCATTTT. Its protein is CASTMRPDQPQHF.

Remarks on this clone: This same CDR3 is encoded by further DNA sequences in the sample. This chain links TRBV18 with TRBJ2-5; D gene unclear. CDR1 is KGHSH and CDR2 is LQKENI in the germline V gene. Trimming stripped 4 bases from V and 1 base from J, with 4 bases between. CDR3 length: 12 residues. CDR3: CASSRSQETQYF. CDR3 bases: TGTGCCAGCTCACGCAGCCAAGAGACCCAGTACTTC. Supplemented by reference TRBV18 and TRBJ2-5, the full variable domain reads NAGVMQNPRHLVRRRGQEARLRCSPMKGHSHVYWYRQLPEEGLKFMVYLQKENIIDESGMPKERFSAEFPKEGPSILRIQQVVRGDSAAYFCASSRSQETQYFGPGTRLLVL.

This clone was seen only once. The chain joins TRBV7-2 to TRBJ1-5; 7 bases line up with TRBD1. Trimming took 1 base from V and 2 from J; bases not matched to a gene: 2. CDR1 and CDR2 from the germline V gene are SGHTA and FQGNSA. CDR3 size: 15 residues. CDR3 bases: TGTGCCAGCAGCTTAGAGACAGGGCGCAATCAGCCCCAGCATTTT. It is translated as CASSLETGRNQPQHF.

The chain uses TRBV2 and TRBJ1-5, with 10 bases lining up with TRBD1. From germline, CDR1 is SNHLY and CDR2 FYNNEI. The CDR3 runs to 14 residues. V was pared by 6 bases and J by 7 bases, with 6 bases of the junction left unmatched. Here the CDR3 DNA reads TGTGCCAGCAGGGAGACAGGGGGCTGGCAGCCCCAGCATTTT. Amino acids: CASRETGGWQPQHF.

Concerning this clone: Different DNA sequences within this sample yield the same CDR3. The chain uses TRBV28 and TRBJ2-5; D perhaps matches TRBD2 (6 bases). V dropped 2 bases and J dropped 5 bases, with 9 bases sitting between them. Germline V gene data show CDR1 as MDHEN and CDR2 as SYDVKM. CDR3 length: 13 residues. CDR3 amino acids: CASSLGGGETQYF. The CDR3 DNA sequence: TGTGCCAGCAGTTTAGGAGGAGGGGAGACCCAGTACTTC.

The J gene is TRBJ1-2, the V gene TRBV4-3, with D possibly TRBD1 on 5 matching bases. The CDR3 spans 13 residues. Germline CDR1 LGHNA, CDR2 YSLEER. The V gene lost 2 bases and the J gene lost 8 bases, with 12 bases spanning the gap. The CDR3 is CASSQSQGGGYTF. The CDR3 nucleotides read TGCGCCAGCAGCCAATCTCAGGGAGGGGGCTACACCTTC.

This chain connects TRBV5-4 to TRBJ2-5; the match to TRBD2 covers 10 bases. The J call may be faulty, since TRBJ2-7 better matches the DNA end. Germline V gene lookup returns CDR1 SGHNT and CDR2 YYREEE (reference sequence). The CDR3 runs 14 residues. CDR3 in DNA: TGTGCCAGCAGCCGAGCGGGAGGGCCCTACGAGCAGTACTTC. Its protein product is CASSRAGGPYEQYF.

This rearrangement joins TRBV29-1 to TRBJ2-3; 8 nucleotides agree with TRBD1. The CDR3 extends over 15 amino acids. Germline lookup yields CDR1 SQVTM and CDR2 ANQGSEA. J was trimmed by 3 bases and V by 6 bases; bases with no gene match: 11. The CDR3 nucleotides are TGCAGCGTCAACCCCAGGGGGCTGGGAACAGATACGCAGTATTTT. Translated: CSVNPRGLGTDTQYF.

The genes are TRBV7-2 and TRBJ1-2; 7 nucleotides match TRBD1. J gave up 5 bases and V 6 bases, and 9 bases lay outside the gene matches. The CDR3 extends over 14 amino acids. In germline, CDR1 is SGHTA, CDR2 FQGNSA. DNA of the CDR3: TGTGCCAGCAGTCCAACAGGGGCGGGGTATGGCTACACCTTC. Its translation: CASSPTGAGYGYTF.

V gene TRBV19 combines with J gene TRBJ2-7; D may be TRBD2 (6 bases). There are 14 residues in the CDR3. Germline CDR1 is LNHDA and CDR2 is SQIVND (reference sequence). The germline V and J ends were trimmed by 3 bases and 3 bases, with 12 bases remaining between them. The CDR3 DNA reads TGTGCCAGTAGTATCCCAGGGAGGAACTACGAGCAGTACTTC. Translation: CASSIPGRNYEQYF.

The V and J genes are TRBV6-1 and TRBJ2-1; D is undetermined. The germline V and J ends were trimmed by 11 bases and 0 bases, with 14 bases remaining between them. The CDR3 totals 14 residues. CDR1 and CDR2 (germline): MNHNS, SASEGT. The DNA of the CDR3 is TGTGCCTACAGACCAGGTAGCTCCTACAATGAGCAGTTCTTC. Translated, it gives CAYRPGSSYNEQFF.

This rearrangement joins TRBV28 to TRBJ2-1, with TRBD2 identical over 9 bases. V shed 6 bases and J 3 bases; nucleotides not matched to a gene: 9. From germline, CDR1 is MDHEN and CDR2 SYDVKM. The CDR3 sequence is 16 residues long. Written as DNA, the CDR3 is TGTGCCAGCAGCCAGGCCGGACTAGCGAACTACAATGAGCAGTTCTTC. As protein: CASSQAGLANYNEQFF.

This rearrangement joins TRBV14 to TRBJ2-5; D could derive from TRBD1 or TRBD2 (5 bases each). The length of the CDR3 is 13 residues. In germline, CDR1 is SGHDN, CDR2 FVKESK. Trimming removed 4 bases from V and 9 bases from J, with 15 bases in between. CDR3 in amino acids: CASSLSYGTPQYF. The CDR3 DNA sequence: TGTGCCAGCAGCCTTTCCTACGGGACCCCCCAGTACTTC. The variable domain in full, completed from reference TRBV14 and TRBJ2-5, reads EAGVTQFPSHSVIEKGQTVTLRCDPISGHDNLYWYRRVMGKEIKFLLHFVKESKQDESGMPNNRFLAERTGGTYSTLKVQPAELEDSGVYFCASSLSYGTPQYFGPGTRLLVL.

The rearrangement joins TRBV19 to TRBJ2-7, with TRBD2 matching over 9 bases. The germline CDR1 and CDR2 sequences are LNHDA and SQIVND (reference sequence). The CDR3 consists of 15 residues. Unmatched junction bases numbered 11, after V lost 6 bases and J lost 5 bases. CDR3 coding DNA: TGTGCCAGTAGCTCCCGGGCTAGCGGGAACAACGAGCAGTACTTC. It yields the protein CASSSRASGNNEQYF.

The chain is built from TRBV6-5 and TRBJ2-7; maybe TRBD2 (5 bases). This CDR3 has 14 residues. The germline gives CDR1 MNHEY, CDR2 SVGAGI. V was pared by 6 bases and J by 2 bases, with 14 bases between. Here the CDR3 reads CASRVQRRAYEQYF. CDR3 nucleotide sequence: TGTGCCAGCAGGGTCCAGCGGAGAGCCTACGAGCAGTACTTC.

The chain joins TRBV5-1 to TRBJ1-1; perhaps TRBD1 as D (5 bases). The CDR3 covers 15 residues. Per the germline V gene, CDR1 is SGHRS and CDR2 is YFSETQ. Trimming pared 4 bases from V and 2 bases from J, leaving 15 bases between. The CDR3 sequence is CASSVPVGGNTEAFF. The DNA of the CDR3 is TGCGCCAGCAGCGTCCCGGTCGGGGGTAACACTGAAGCTTTCTTT.